Following are 16 T cell receptor beta chains from one sample sequenced in a study of cytomegalovirus exposure and HLA in healthy donors. The PCR used 60 Vbeta and 13 Jbeta primers. Measured with immunoSEQ multiplex PCR; TCRdb has only the in-frame clones, and not every one. The table has roughly 100,000 clones, roughly four fifths seen once; the top ten hold roughly 6%. Input material: PBMCs. The receptors were gathered from a woman aged 50 to 60 in good health and CMV-seropositive.

The CDR3 loop reads CASSEVGTDFYGYTF. CDR3 nucleotide sequence: TGTGCCAGCAGTGAGGTCGGGACAGACTTCTATGGCTACACCTTC. The chain links TRBV2 to TRBJ1-2, with 7 bases that match TRBD1. The CDR3 totals 15 residues. In germline, CDR1 is SNHLY, CDR2 FYNNEI. The J segment lost 4 bases and the V segment lost 3 bases, leaving 8 bases of the junction unmatched.

This clone was seen just once. V usage is TRBV27 and J usage is TRBJ1-1; D is possibly TRBD1 (6 bases). V was trimmed by 8 bases and J by 4 bases, leaving 14 bases between them. The CDR3 runs 13 residues. Germline V gene lookup returns CDR1 MNHEY and CDR2 SMNVEV (reference sequence). CDR3 DNA: TGTGCCAGCTACCTATTAGGGGGCACTGAAGCTTTCTTT. Translated: CASYLLGGTEAFF.

The table lists this clone with many counts. This chain links TRBV6-5 with TRBJ1-1; D might be TRBD1 (6 bases). Trimming pared 10 bases from V and 1 base from J, leaving 13 bases between. This CDR3 is 13 amino acids long. The germline V gene encodes CDR1 MNHEY and CDR2 SVGAGI. The CDR3 bases are TGTGCCAACCTTGACAGGACGAACACTGAAGCTTTCTTT. It yields the protein CANLDRTNTEAFF.

The chain has TRBV7-2 and TRBJ1-5; TRBD1 matches at 7 bases. Germline loops: CDR1 SGHTA, CDR2 FQGNSA. The J segment lost 3 bases and the V segment lost 5 bases, leaving 4 bases of the junction unmatched. The CDR3 contains 14 residues. The CDR3 is CASSPGQANQPQHF. CDR3 sequence (DNA): TGTGCCAGCAGCCCCGGACAGGCCAATCAGCCCCAGCATTTT.

This chain connects TRBV19 to TRBJ1-2, with TRBD1 matching 7 bases. V dropped 10 bases and J dropped 3; count of bases not matched to a gene: 5. The germline V gene encodes CDR1 LNHDA and CDR2 SQIVND (reference sequence). The CDR3 has 12 residues. In nucleotides, the CDR3 is TGTGCCACCTCCGGGACAGACTATGGCTACACCTTC. It translates to CATSGTDYGYTF.

The rearrangement uses TRBV19 and TRBJ2-1; the match to TRBD2 covers 12 bases. The germline V gene encodes CDR1 LNHDA and CDR2 SQIVND (reference sequence). The CDR3 runs to 16 residues. Trimming took 4 bases from V and 7 from J; bases not matched to a gene: 8. The CDR3 coding sequence is TGTGCCAGTAGTACTCCACTAGCGGGGGGACTTAATGAGCAGTTCTTC. It is translated as CASSTPLAGGLNEQFF. The full variable domain, with the rest looked up from reference TRBV19 and TRBJ2-1, is DGGITQSPKYLFRKEGQNVTLSCEQNLNHDAMYWYRQDPGQGLRLIYYSQIVNDFQKGDIAEGYSVSREKKESFPLTVTSAQKNPTAFYLCASSTPLAGGLNEQFFGPGTRLTVL.

Of note for this clone: The same CDR3 can be traced to other DNA sequences in this sample. The rearrangement joins TRBV28 to TRBJ2-7; the match to TRBD1 covers 9 bases. J was trimmed by 2 bases and V by 6 bases; bases with no gene match: 11. The CDR3 covers 16 residues. Germline V gene data show CDR1 as MDHEN and CDR2 as SYDVKM. The DNA of the CDR3 is TGTGCCAGCAGCCCTGGGGTTGGACAGGGGCCCTACGAGCAGTACTTC. Protein sequence: CASSPGVGQGPYEQYF.

This clone showed up just a few times. At one end, the junction sequence differs from germline, possibly due to a read error. CDR3 nucleotides: TGTGCCGGCAGGGGACAGGGGAACACTGAAGCTTTCTTT. It encodes CAGRGQGNTEAFF. The J gene is TRBJ1-1, the V gene TRBV6-6, with 9 positions matching TRBD1. This CDR3 spans 13 amino acids. Germline-derived CDR1 and CDR2 are MNHNY and SVGAGI (reference sequence).

The chain carries TRBV18 and TRBJ1-1, with D possibly matching TRBD1 (6 bases). This CDR3 has 13 residues. The V end was cut by 7 bases, the J end by 1 base, with 10 bases between. In germline, CDR1 is KGHSH, CDR2 LQKENI. In nucleotides, the CDR3 is TGTGCCAGCTGTGAGACAGGGAACACTGAAGCTTTCTTT. Translated: CASCETGNTEAFF.

The V gene is TRBV6-1, the J gene TRBJ2-7; D possibly corresponds to TRBD2 (5 bases). This CDR3 contains 13 residues. Germline-derived CDR1 and CDR2 are MNHNS and SASEGT. V lost 3 bases, J lost 3 bases, and 9 bases lay in between. The CDR3 loop reads CASSDVAGYEQYF. The CDR3, as DNA: TGTGCCAGCAGTGACGTCGCGGGCTACGAGCAGTACTTC.

The CDR3 sequence: CSVWTEGLQPQHF. DNA of the CDR3: TGCAGCGTTTGGACAGAGGGTCTTCAGCCCCAGCATTTT. The chain is built from TRBV29-1 and TRBJ1-5; D is possibly TRBD1 (6 bases). Germline V CDR1 and CDR2: SQVTM, ANQGSEA. This CDR3 is 13 amino acids long. V shed 5 bases and J shed 6 bases, with 14 bases lying between them.

The chain links TRBV5-5 to TRBJ1-4, with a tentative D call TRBD1 (5 bases). This CDR3 has 16 residues. The germline gives CDR1 SGHKS, CDR2 YYEKEE (reference sequence). Deletions cut 0 bases from V and 4 bases from J, with 13 bases between. The CDR3 loop reads CASSLDLGQGNEKLFF. CDR3 nucleotide sequence: TGTGCCAGCAGCTTGGATTTAGGCCAGGGTAATGAAAAACTGTTTTTT.

The rearrangement joins TRBV5-1 to TRBJ2-1, with TRBD1 as a possible D gene (5 bases). Germline V gene lookup returns CDR1 SGHRS and CDR2 YFSETQ. Trimming cost V 0 bases and J 2 bases, with 12 bases left between them. CDR3 length: 16 amino acids. The CDR3 DNA sequence: TGCGCCAGCAGCTTGGAGGGGCGATTTGCCTACAATGAGCAGTTCTTC. Its protein is CASSLEGRFAYNEQFF.

The chain couples TRBV4-2 to TRBJ2-3, with 10 bases matching TRBD2. With 5 bases clipped from V and 2 bases from J, the junction kept 10 bases outside the gene matches. Germline-derived CDR1 and CDR2 are LGHNA and YNFKEQ. The CDR3 is 17 residues long. CDR3 amino acids: CASSKATSGDFTDTQYF. The CDR3 DNA is TGTGCCAGCAGCAAAGCCACTAGCGGGGATTTCACAGATACGCAGTATTTT.

The rearrangement links TRBV30 to TRBJ2-2; 7 bases are a match to TRBD1. The V segment lost 1 base and the J segment 1 base; nucleotides outside the gene matches: 9. This CDR3 spans 17 amino acids. Germline CDR1 is GTSNPN and CDR2 is SVGIG (reference sequence). CDR3 DNA sequence: TGTGCCTGGAGTGGTTCGACAGGGCGAAGGAACACCGGGGAGCTGTTTTTT. This codes for CAWSGSTGRRNTGELFF.

The V call is TRBV5-1, the J call TRBJ2-5; possible D gene TRBD1, 5 bases. CDR1 SGHRS and CDR2 YFSETQ come from the germline V gene. The CDR3 loop spans 15 amino acids. V lost 2 bases to trimming and J lost 4 bases, with 15 bases between them. The CDR3: CASSLGVTVGETQYF. The CDR3 bases are TGCGCCAGCAGCTTAGGGGTTACCGTGGGAGAGACCCAGTACTTC.